A selection of T cell receptor beta chains follows, all from one sample in a study of OX40 agonist ivuxolimab in advanced cancers. This table comes from immunoSEQ multiplex PCR, and its TCRdb copy is limited to in-frame clones, with some not included. The sample carries about 40,000 clones, 70% to 90% recorded once. The material sequenced was CD4+ or CD8+ T cells sorted from blood, taken in a trial of the OX40 agonist ivuxolimab. These receptors were taken from an adult with an advanced solid tumor such as melanoma, head and neck, liver or kidney cancer. CDR3s leave out the opening cysteine and the closing phenylalanine or tryptophan. The D gene is left open where the match is weak.

CDR3: ASSRQTTNEKLF; D: NA; V: TRBV28
CDR3: ASKGQGAGEQY; D: TRBD1; V: TRBV4-1
CDR3: SVGVLGGHYGYT; D: TRBD1; V: TRBV29-1
CDR3: ASSFQGSYEQY; D: NA; V: TRBV28
CDR3: ASSPGLQKNEQF; D: TRBD2; V: TRBV27
CDR3: SGGLANYNEQF; D: NA; V: TRBV29-1
CDR3: ASSSDISSYEQY; D: NA; V: TRBV5-1
CDR3: ASSESPNEQF; D: NA; V: TRBV10-1
CDR3: ASNGKGAPYEQY; D: TRBD1; V: TRBV6-6
CDR3: ASSPGVTGELF; D: NA; V: TRBV7-3
CDR3: AWTQGVPTEAF; D: NA; V: TRBV30
CDR3: ASSQEGGYQPQH; D: NA; V: TRBV4-1
CDR3: ASSSAGTHYTGELF; D: NA; V: TRBV7-6
CDR3: AWSGATGGAGNQPQH; D: TRBD1; V: TRBV30
CDR3: ASSSPRTYEQY; D: NA; V: TRBV7-9
CDR3: ASSLWLLAEETQY; D: TRBD2; V: TRBV13
CDR3: ASSPGRGGPQH; D: NA; V: TRBV14
CDR3: ASSLAGDYGYT; D: NA; V: TRBV28
CDR3: ASSLLPTGPSGANVLT; D: NA; V: TRBV28
CDR3: ASSEFSSGELF; D: NA; V: TRBV2
CDR3: ASSFWGSYEQY; D: NA; V: TRBV27
CDR3: ASSLRAGAGRVSYEQY; D: NA; V: TRBV27
CDR3: ASSITGALYEQY; D: TRBD1; V: TRBV5-6
CDR3: ASRAGGSSSYEQY; D: NA; V: TRBV27
CDR3: ASSVEGGYT; D: NA; V: TRBV9
CDR3: ASSSGRETQY; D: NA; V: TRBV7-9
CDR3: ASSQEGQGRPNTGELF; D: TRBD1; V: TRBV4-1
CDR3: ASSPRGTSETDTQY; D: TRBD2; V: TRBV7-9
CDR3: ASSIDRDRSYEQY; D: NA; V: TRBV19